These 21 T cell receptor beta chains were all obtained from the same sample, sequenced in a study of TIL therapy for anti-PD-1-resistant metastatic lung cancer. Time point indicated: pre-treatment sample, taken before nivolumab and TIL therapy. The libraries were made with immunoSEQ v3. Only in-frame clones appear in the TCRdb table, and some are missing; sequencing was by immunoSEQ multiplex PCR. The sample lists approximately 47,000 clones, about 86% occurring once. Specimen: blood, collected at baseline. The receptors derive from a person aged 25 to 85 with non-small cell lung cancer.

This chain links TRBV10-3 with TRBJ2-7; TRBD1 agrees at 10 bases. CDR3 length: 13 amino acids. V gave up 8 bases and J gave up 5 bases; unmatched junction bases: 6. From germline, CDR1 is ENHRY and CDR2 SYGVKD. The CDR3 loop reads CAIGTGVFDEQYF. CDR3 bases: TGTGCCATCGGGACAGGGGTTTTCGACGAGCAGTACTTC.

The V and J genes are TRBV9 and TRBJ1-4; no firm D call. The V gene lost 1 base and the J gene lost 0 bases, with 4 bases spanning the gap. Germline CDR1 reads SGDLS; CDR2 reads YYNGEE. The CDR3 extends over 14 amino acids. The CDR3 here is CASSVYATNEKLFF. For the CDR3, the DNA is TGTGCCAGCAGCGTATATGCAACTAATGAAAAACTGTTTTTT.

This clone was detected only once. V gene TRBV5-1 combines with J gene TRBJ1-1; maybe TRBD1 (6 bases). Germline V gene sequence: CDR1 SGHRS, CDR2 YFSETQ. The CDR3 is 13 amino acids. Deletions cut 0 bases from V and 7 bases from J, with 10 bases between. CDR3: CASSLVGRGEAFF. CDR3 DNA: TGCGCCAGCAGCTTGGTAGGCAGGGGTGAAGCTTTCTTT.

The chain has TRBV9 and TRBJ2-7, with D possibly being TRBD2 (7 bases). Germline values: CDR1 SGDLS, CDR2 YYNGEE. This CDR3 has 16 amino acids. The V end was cut by 4 bases, the J end by 5 bases, with 22 bases between. The CDR3 loop is CASSPAGVGGPHEQYF. In DNA form, the CDR3 reads TGTGCCAGCAGCCCCGCAGGGGTGGGAGGGCCCCACGAGCAGTACTTC.

J is TRBJ1-2 and V is TRBV6-2 or TRBV6-3; possibly TRBD1 for D (5 bases). This CDR3 has 14 residues. V was shortened by 0 bases and J by 5 bases, with 10 bases between the two germline ends. Germline V CDR1 and CDR2: MNHEY, SVGEGT. In DNA form, the CDR3 reads TGTGCCAGCAGTTACTCCTGGGGACCTTATGGCTACACCTTC. Amino acids: CASSYSWGPYGYTF.

This chain uses TRBV7-2 with TRBJ2-2; D possibly matches TRBD1 or TRBD2 (5 bases each). Trimming took off 2 bases at V and 1 base at J, with 11 bases between the two ends. The length of the CDR3 is 16 residues. The germline V gene encodes CDR1 SGHTA and CDR2 FQGNSA. This chain's CDR3 is CASSLLGRENTGELFF. CDR3 bases: TGTGCCAGCAGCTTACTGGGACGGGAGAACACCGGGGAGCTGTTTTTT.

The chain combines TRBV9 with TRBJ2-3; the D gene is possibly TRBD2 (6 bases). Trimming pared 0 bases from V and 2 bases from J, leaving 10 bases between. Germline V gene data show CDR1 as SGDLS and CDR2 as YYNGEE. This CDR3 is 15 amino acids long. Here the CDR3 DNA reads TGTGCCAGCAGCGTAGGTGGCGGGACCACAGATACGCAGTATTTT. Encoded protein: CASSVGGGTTDTQYF.

The chain links TRBV7-8 to TRBJ2-1; D unresolved. V was shortened by 3 bases and J by 6 bases, with 18 bases between the two germline ends. Per germline, CDR1 SGHVS and CDR2 FQNEAQ. CDR3 length equals 16 residues. The CDR3 is CASSFGSPGLGNEQFF. CDR3 coding DNA: TGTGCCAGCAGCTTTGGGTCACCCGGTTTGGGCAATGAGCAGTTCTTC.

A remark on this clone: Other DNA sequences from this sample encode an identical CDR3 as well. The chain recombines TRBV5-1 with TRBJ2-5; 8 bases fit TRBD1. Germline-derived CDR1 and CDR2 are SGHRS and YFSETQ. This CDR3 region has 15 residues. Trimming cost V 3 bases and J 3 bases; bases outside gene matches: 7. CDR3 coding DNA: TGCGCCAGCAGCTGGGCCGGGACAGGAGAAGAGACCCAGTACTTC. It translates to CASSWAGTGEETQYF.

V and J are TRBV6-2 or TRBV6-3 and TRBJ2-7; TRBD2 is a possible D gene (7 bases). This CDR3 comprises 18 residues. CDR1 and CDR2 from the germline V gene are MNHEY and SVGEGT. Trimming removed 5 bases from V and 4 bases from J, with 27 bases in between. The CDR3 DNA follows: TGTGCCAGCAGTCGGACCGCGGGGGCGCGTTCTGTGACGTACGAGCAGTACTTC. Its protein product is CASSRTAGARSVTYEQYF.

The V call is TRBV7-2, the J call TRBJ1-2; no definite D call. Germline V gene sequence: CDR1 SGHTA, CDR2 FQGNSA. Trimming stripped 4 bases from V and 7 bases from J, with 13 bases between. CDR3 length: 13 residues. The CDR3, as DNA: TGTGCCAGCAGCTATCGTCTCGGAGCTGGCTACACCTTC. Translated: CASSYRLGAGYTF. The entire variable domain, with the rest obtained from reference TRBV7-2 and TRBJ1-2, is as follows: GAGVSQSPSNKVTEKGKDVELRCDPISGHTALYWYRQSLGQGLEFLIYFQGNSAPDKSGLPSDRFSAERTGGSVSTLTIQRTQQEDSAVYLCASSYRLGAGYTFGSGTRLTVV.

This chain links TRBV23-1 with TRBJ2-7; 10 nucleotides line up with TRBD1. TRBV23-1 is an ORF, with its function uncertain. CDR3 length: 15 amino acids. V dropped 6 bases and J dropped 4; count of bases not matched to a gene: 9. The CDR3 DNA sequence: TGCGCCAGCAGCCGACCGGGACAGGGGACTTACGAGCAGTACTTC. Translating gives CASSRPGQGTYEQYF.

The chain uses TRBV5-1 and TRBJ2-1; tentatively, D is TRBD2 (6 bases). The CDR3 spans 13 residues. The germline V gene encodes CDR1 SGHRS and CDR2 YFSETQ. V lost 0 bases and J lost 7, with 8 bases in between. The CDR3 loop reads CASSLDGGNEQFF. The CDR3 DNA reads as TGCGCCAGCAGCTTGGATGGGGGGAATGAGCAGTTCTTC. Full variable domain (remainder filled in from reference TRBV5-1 and TRBJ2-1): KAGVTQTPRYLIKTRGQQVTLSCSPISGHRSVSWYQQTPGQGLQFLFEYFSETQRNKGNFPGRFSGRQFSNSRSEMNVSTLELGDSALYLCASSLDGGNEQFFGPGTRLTVL.

V gene TRBV5-6 combines with J gene TRBJ1-5; possibly TRBD1 for D (5 bases). This CDR3 spans 13 amino acids. Trimming shortened V by 4 bases and J by 4 bases, and 9 bases separated the two germline ends. Per the germline V gene, CDR1 is SGHDT and CDR2 is YYEEEE. The CDR3 here is CASSDNRNQPQHF. DNA of the CDR3: TGTGCCAGCAGCGACAACAGGAATCAGCCCCAGCATTTT.

A word on this clone: One end of the junction does not line up with germline, which may come from a read error. The chain uses TRBV6-6 and TRBJ2-7; D gene ambiguous. This CDR3 has 11 residues. Germline V lookup: CDR1 MNHNY, CDR2 SVGAGI (reference sequence). CDR3 region: CASSHSSEQYF. The CDR3 DNA sequence: TGTGCCAGCAGTCACTCGAGCGAGCAGTACTTC.

This clone was counted once. The CDR3 bases are TGCGCCAGCAGCTTTAGGGGACAGGGGGTGGGCACTGAAGCTTTCTTT. As protein: CASSFRGQGVGTEAFF. The chain recombines TRBV5-1 with TRBJ1-1; TRBD1 matches at 11 bases. From germline, CDR1 is SGHRS and CDR2 YFSETQ. This CDR3 is 16 amino acids long. After removal of 2 bases from V and 4 bases from J, the junction contained 7 bases not matched to a gene.

Only one count was recorded for this clone. The chain couples TRBV28 to TRBJ1-1; no clear D. Germline V gives CDR1 MDHEN, CDR2 SYDVKM. CDR3 size: 15 residues. V lost 5 bases to trimming and J lost 1 base, with 14 bases between them. Here the CDR3 DNA reads TGTGCCAGCAGTCCCCATAATGGGCGGAACACTGAAGCTTTCTTT. This sequence encodes CASSPHNGRNTEAFF.

This chain links TRBV15 with TRBJ2-3, with D tentatively TRBD1 or TRBD2 (6 bases each). The CDR3 spans 15 residues. CDR1 and CDR2 (germline): LNHNV, YYDKDF (reference sequence). Trimming pared 5 bases from V and 4 bases from J, leaving 16 bases between. For the CDR3, the DNA is TGTGCCACCAGCTTAGAGAGGAGGGGGGCAGATACGCAGTATTTT. Translation: CATSLERRGADTQYF.

The V and J genes are TRBV5-1 and TRBJ2-7; D unclear. Germline values: CDR1 SGHRS, CDR2 YFSETQ. CDR3 length: 16 residues. Between the trimmed V and J ends, which lost 2 bases and 3 bases, there was a span of 18 bases. CDR3 DNA sequence: TGCGCCAGCAGCTTTAGTGGTGGCCAGATAAACTACGAGCAGTACTTC. Translated, it gives CASSFSGGQINYEQYF.

The gene calls are TRBV5-4 and TRBJ2-7, with 9 bases fitting TRBD1. CDR1 is SGHNT, CDR2 YYREEE, per germline (reference sequence). This CDR3 has 15 amino acids. Trimming took 0 bases from V and 6 from J; bases not matched to a gene: 7. The CDR3 DNA sequence: TGTGCCAGCAGCTTGGTTGGGACAGGGAATGGCGAGCAGTACTTC. Its translation is CASSLVGTGNGEQYF.

CDR3 nucleotides: TGCAGTGCTAGTACTCGCGTTCTGAACACCGGGGAGCTGTTTTTT. Protein product: CSASTRVLNTGELFF. V gene TRBV20-1 combines with J gene TRBJ2-2; D uncertain. The germline V gene encodes CDR1 DFQATT and CDR2 SNEGSKA (reference sequence). Trimming pared 3 bases from V and 1 base from J, leaving 12 bases between. The CDR3 totals 15 residues.